The present entry profiles one T cell receptor beta chain with its context. Source study methods: Amplification with reference gene primers provided the estimates of nucleated cell counts. Sequencing was performed with immunoSEQ multiplex PCR; in TCRdb, only in-frame clones are kept and a portion is missing. V and J calls and clone size are given by that table; D and trimming were obtained from the DNA. Of 350,000 to 550,000 clones in the sample, around 88% were seen once. There are 14 residues in the CDR3. V was cut by 5 bases and J by 0 bases, with 7 bases left in between. Germline loops: CDR1 ENHRY, CDR2 SYGVKD. This sample is part of a study of blood T cell repertoires in COVID-19. At the level of the study: Samples taken during acute and convalescent COVID-19 were collected in the United States, Italy and Spain. In each case, the material was cDNA or gDNA derived from T cells, B-cell-depleted T cells, or PBMCs.

The sequence came from a woman aged 25 to 39 with acute or convalescent COVID-19. The sequencing sample was made of peripheral blood. The rearrangement links TRBV10-3 to TRBJ1-4; D gene unclear. The CDR3 DNA reads as TGTGCCATCAGTTCCAAATCAACTAATGAAAAACTGTTTTTT. Translation: CAISSKSTNEKLFF.